This TCR beta chain stems from a study of quantifying T cell responses using KT2 cells. On the study more broadly: cDNA was made from DNase-treated RNA using alpha and beta constant primers.

An oligo carrying a UMI was ligated to the cDNA 3' end. The first PCR ran about 4 cycles with an equimolar RC1.1 and RC1.2 beta primer mix. TCR alpha and beta chains were handled separately starting at the second PCR. TCRdb independently ran MiXCR on the UMI-ligation and nested PCR reads; one entry per CDR3 protein. Altogether 40,000 to 55,000 distinct CDR3 sequences are present, more than 9% being singletons, with the ten largest covering 10%. This CDR3 is 16 amino acids long. V was pared by 0 bases and J by 3 bases, with 15 bases between. Looked up from germline, CDR1 is MNHNY and CDR2 is SVGAGI (reference sequence). Unfractionated PBMC were spiked with known numbers of KT2 clone cells. Different KT2-to-PBMC ratios were created with a constant PBMC count.

The receptor's source is a human donor. The sequenced material came from PBMCs spiked with cells of the T cell clone KT2. V is TRBV6-6 and J is TRBJ2-7; no firm D call. For the CDR3, the DNA is TGTGCCAGCAGTTACTCGACTGGCAGACCAGACTACGAGCAGTACTTC. This gives the protein CASSYSTGRPDYEQYF.